A selection of T cell receptor beta chains follows, all from one sample in a study of cytomegalovirus exposure and HLA in healthy donors. Assay used: immunoSEQ multiplex PCR; TCRdb lists only in-frame clones, some missing. Of under 200,000 clones in the sample, just over 75% were seen once. The sequenced material came from PBMCs. The source of these receptors is a woman in her twenties or thirties in good health and CMV-seropositive. Both conserved end residues are part of each CDR3. The order of the fields is D gene, V gene, J gene, clone size, CDR3 protein, CDR3 DNA. D genes are given only for firm matches. Rows give clone size only sometimes, using once, few, many, or a class for an expanded clone.

TRBD2	TRBV10-2	TRBJ2-7	.	CASRAGGLSYEQYF	TGCGCCAGCAGAGCGGGGGGCCTCTCCTACGAGCAGTACTTC
.	TRBV18	TRBJ1-3	.	CASSPLRPGGSGNTIYF	TGTGCCAGCTCACCACTTCGCCCGGGAGGCTCTGGAAACACCATATATTTT
.	TRBV18	TRBJ2-1	few	CASSRGGGVDEQFF	TGTGCCAGCTCACGCGGAGGAGGGGTGGATGAGCAGTTCTTC
.	TRBV2	TRBJ2-2	.	CASDSGTGELFF	TGTGCCAGCGACTCGGGCACCGGGGAGCTGTTTTTT
.	TRBV30	TRBJ1-3	.	CAWSPDRRNTIYF	TGTGCCTGGAGTCCTGACAGGAGGAACACCATATATTTT
.	TRBV6-1	TRBJ2-1	.	CASSGLELGEQFF	TGTGCCAGCAGTGGGCTAGAGCTGGGTGAGCAGTTCTTC
.	TRBV29-1	TRBJ1-2	.	CSVEEGGTDGYTF	TGCAGCGTTGAAGAAGGGGGTACAGATGGCTACACCTTC
TRBD1	TRBV5-1	TRBJ1-2	.	CASSRAGTGGGYTF	TGCGCCAGCAGCCGGGCCGGGACAGGCGGTGGCTACACCTTC
TRBD2	TRBV19	TRBJ2-3	.	CASSGTSGGAGTQYF	TGTGCCAGTAGTGGAACTAGCGGGGGGGCAGGTACGCAGTATTTT
.	TRBV6-5	TRBJ1-1	once	CASSYSGREAFF	TGTGCCAGCAGTTACTCCGGGAGAGAAGCTTTCTTT
TRBD2	TRBV5-1	TRBJ2-6	.	CASSLVGLAGLSGANVLTF	TGCGCCAGCAGCTTGGTAGGCCTAGCGGGGCTCTCTGGGGCCAACGTCCTGACTTTC
.	TRBV27	TRBJ1-2	once	CASSLSGQGNYGYTF	TGTGCCAGCAGTTTATCGGGGCAGGGAAACTATGGCTACACCTTC
.	TRBV6-5	TRBJ1-5	.	CASSYARNRPQHF	TGTGCCAGCAGTTACGCCAGGAATAGGCCCCAGCATTTT
TRBD2	TRBV10-1	TRBJ2-1	few	CASSEMQAGYNEQFF	TGCGCCAGCAGTGAGATGCAAGCGGGGTACAATGAGCAGTTCTTC
.	TRBV9	TRBJ1-3	.	CASSVQASGNTIYF	TGTGCCAGCAGCGTTCAGGCCTCTGGAAACACCATATATTTT
TRBD2	TRBV7-2	TRBJ2-7	.	CASSPRTSASYEQYF	TGTGCCAGCAGCCCTCGGACTAGCGCCTCCTACGAGCAGTACTTC
.	TRBV4-3	TRBJ1-4	few	CASSQETEGELFF	TGCGCCAGCAGCCAAGAAACGGAAGGAGAGCTGTTTTTT
TRBD2	TRBV14	TRBJ2-2	.	CASSQDPPGLAGRYSGELFF	TGTGCCAGCAGCCAAGATCCCCCGGGACTAGCGGGGAGGTACTCCGGGGAGCTGTTTTTT
TRBD1	TRBV6-5	TRBJ2-5	.	CASRLDRGYETQYF	TGTGCCAGCAGATTGGACAGGGGGTATGAGACCCAGTACTTC
.	TRBV5-6	TRBJ2-7	.	CASSSQGTYEQYF	TGTGCCAGCAGCTCGCAGGGGACCTACGAGCAGTACTTC
TRBD1	TRBV9	TRBJ1-1	once	CASSVDGQGTPEAFF	TGTGCCAGCAGCGTAGACGGACAGGGGACACCTGAAGCTTTCTTT
.	TRBV19	TRBJ2-1	.	CASSIDLEAGQSSSSYNEQFF	TGTGCCAGTAGTATAGACCTAGAGGCAGGGCAAAGTTCTAGCTCCTACAATGAGCAGTTCTTC
.	TRBV7-9	TRBJ1-2	few	CASSPTTPGNYGYTF	TGTGCCAGCAGCCCAACTACCCCAGGGAACTATGGCTACACCTTC
TRBD2	TRBV10-3	TRBJ2-4	.	CAISESGTSGSSNIQYF	TGTGCCATCAGTGAGTCTGGGACTAGCGGGTCGAGCAACATTCAGTACTTC
.	TRBV5-1	TRBJ2-6	.	CASSQKPSGANVLTF	TGCGCCAGCAGCCAAAAGCCCTCTGGGGCCAACGTCCTGACTTTC
.	TRBV9	TRBJ1-5	.	CASSVGAVGNQPQHF	TGTGCCAGCAGCGTAGGGGCCGTAGGCAATCAGCCCCAGCATTTT
TRBD1	TRBV7-9	TRBJ2-7	.	CASSLGQGFNEQYF	TGTGCCAGCAGCCTGGGACAGGGGTTCAACGAGCAGTACTTC
.	TRBV28	TRBJ1-4	once	CASSLEGLGTNEKLFF	TGTGCCAGCAGTTTGGAGGGATTGGGAACTAATGAAAAACTGTTTTTT
.	TRBV28	TRBJ1-3	few	CASSLYRRLNTIYF	TGTGCCAGCAGTTTATACAGGCGGTTGAACACCATATATTTT
TRBD1	TRBV10-3	TRBJ2-5	.	CAISGQGAGETQYF	TGTGCCATCAGTGGTCAGGGGGCGGGAGAGACCCAGTACTTC
TRBD1	TRBV19	TRBJ1-5	.	CASRKTGVSQPQHF	TGTGCCAGTAGGAAGACAGGGGTGAGCCAGCCCCAGCATTTT
.	TRBV7-2	TRBJ1-4	.	CASSLEGRDEKLFF	TGTGCCAGCAGCCTAGAAGGCAGGGATGAAAAACTGTTTTTT
.	TRBV2	TRBJ1-1	.	CASSERNRDEAFF	TGTGCCAGCAGTGAACGGAACCGGGATGAAGCTTTCTTT
TRBD2	TRBV15	TRBJ2-1	.	CATSGREGLYEQFF	TGTGCCACCAGCGGGCGGGAGGGCCTGTATGAGCAGTTCTTC
TRBD1	TRBV2	TRBJ1-1	few	CASRGTAEVEAFF	TGTGCCAGCAGGGGGACAGCTGAAGTTGAAGCTTTCTTT
.	TRBV2	TRBJ1-2	.	CASSEVPAAGYTF	TGTGCCAGCAGTGAAGTACCGGCGGCGGGCTACACCTTC
.	TRBV18	TRBJ2-1	.	CASSPLTGNEFF	TGTGCCAGCTCACCACTGACAGGAAATGAGTTCTTC
.	TRBV27	TRBJ2-5	.	CASRFSPGEQYF	TGTGCCAGCAGGTTCAGCCCGGGGGAGCAGTACTTC
.	TRBV30	TRBJ1-2	.	CAWRAGANYGYTF	TGTGCCTGGAGGGCAGGCGCTAACTATGGCTACACCTTC
TRBD2	TRBV19	TRBJ2-7	.	CASSTGLAGNYEQYF	TGTGCCAGTAGTACGGGACTAGCGGGAAACTACGAGCAGTACTTC
TRBD2	TRBV5-6	TRBJ2-3	.	CASRVRVAGGTSTDTQYF	TGTGCCAGCAGGGTGAGGGTAGCGGGGGGAACTAGCACAGATACGCAGTATTTT
.	TRBV30	TRBJ1-2	.	CAWKQAYDGYTF	TGTGCCTGGAAACAGGCCTACGATGGCTACACCTTC
TRBD1	TRBV27	TRBJ1-6	.	CATSDRGYSPLHF	TGTGCCACCTCGGACAGGGGATATTCACCCCTCCACTTT
TRBD2	TRBV4-3	TRBJ2-3	.	CASSQVSGESTDTQYF	TGCGCCAGCAGCCAAGTGAGCGGGGAGAGCACAGATACGCAGTATTTT
TRBD1	TRBV9	TRBJ2-7	.	CASSRTGGFSYEQYF	TGTGCCAGCAGTCGGACAGGGGGCTTCTCCTACGAGCAGTACTTC
.	TRBV5-1	TRBJ2-3	.	CASREQTSTDTQYF	TGCGCCAGCAGGGAACAGACAAGCACAGATACGCAGTATTTT
.	TRBV29-1	TRBJ1-5	once	CSVVEGGNQPQHF	TGCAGCGTTGTCGAGGGAGGCAATCAGCCCCAGCATTTT
.	TRBV9	TRBJ1-3	.	CASSTTDGNTIYF	TGTGCCAGCAGCACGACAGATGGAAACACCATATATTTT
.	TRBV27	TRBJ1-1	.	CASSLSGVNTEAFF	TGTGCCAGCAGTTTATCGGGAGTTAACACTGAAGCTTTCTTT
.	TRBV27	TRBJ2-1	.	CASSLNRVRNEQFF	TGTGCCAGCAGTTTAAACAGGGTGCGGAATGAGCAGTTCTTC
.	TRBV6-1	TRBJ2-7	.	CASRDYLALQYF	TGTGCCAGCAGAGACTACCTGGCTTTGCAGTACTTC
TRBD1	TRBV7-2	TRBJ2-1	once	CASSSGQNYNEQFF	TGTGCCAGCAGCTCGGGACAGAACTACAATGAGCAGTTCTTC